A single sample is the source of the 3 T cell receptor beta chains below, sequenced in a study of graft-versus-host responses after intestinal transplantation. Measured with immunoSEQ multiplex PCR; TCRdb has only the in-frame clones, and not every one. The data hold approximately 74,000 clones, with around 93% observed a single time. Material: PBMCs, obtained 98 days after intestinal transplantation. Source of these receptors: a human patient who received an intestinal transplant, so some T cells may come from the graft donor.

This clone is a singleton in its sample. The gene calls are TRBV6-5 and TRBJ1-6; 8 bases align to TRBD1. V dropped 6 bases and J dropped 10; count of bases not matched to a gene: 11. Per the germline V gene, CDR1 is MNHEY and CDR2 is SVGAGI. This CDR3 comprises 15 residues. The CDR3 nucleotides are TGTGCCAGCAGGGAGGGACAGGCCCCTTCGTCACCCCTCCACTTT. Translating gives CASREGQAPSSPLHF.

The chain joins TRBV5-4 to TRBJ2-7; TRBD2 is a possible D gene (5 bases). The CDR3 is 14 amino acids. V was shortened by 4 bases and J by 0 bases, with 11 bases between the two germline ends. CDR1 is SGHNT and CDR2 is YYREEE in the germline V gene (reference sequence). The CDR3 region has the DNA TGTGCCAGCAGCCCGGACGGGAACTCCTACGAGCAGTACTTC. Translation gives CASSPDGNSYEQYF.

The CDR3 bases are TGTGCCAGCTCCCGAATTTCGGGGGACACTGAAGCTTTCTTT. Translating gives CASSRISGDTEAFF. V usage is TRBV2 and J usage is TRBJ1-1, with D tentatively TRBD1 (5 bases). The CDR3 is made up of 14 amino acids. Trimming cost V 8 bases and J 3 bases, with 16 bases left between them. Germline V gives CDR1 SNHLY, CDR2 FYNNEI.